This record concerns one TCR beta chain sequence. Germline V CDR1 and CDR2: SGHKS, YYEKEE (reference sequence). CDR3 length: 14 amino acids. Trimming shortened V by 2 bases and J by 0 bases, and 5 bases separated the two germline ends. These data originate in a study of blood T cell repertoires in COVID-19. Study in general: Researchers got acute and convalescent COVID-19 samples from the United States, Italy and Spain. Nucleic acid was either cDNA or gDNA, and it came from T cells, B-cell-depleted T cells, or PBMCs.

TCRdb's copy holds only in-frame clones and misses some; the assay was immunoSEQ multiplex PCR. The sample records around 80,000 clones, around four fifths being singletons. Source material: peripheral blood. The origin of this receptor is a human donor in a cohort sampled during active COVID-19. The J gene is TRBJ1-4, the V gene TRBV5-5; no clear D gene. DNA for the CDR3: TGTGCCAGCAGCTTACTTGCAACTAATGAAAAACTGTTTTTT. Translation: CASSLLATNEKLFF.